The 23 T cell receptor beta chains below all came from one sample that was sequenced in a study of blood T cell repertoires in COVID-19. The repertoire was sequenced with immunoSEQ multiplex PCR; TCRdb's copy has only in-frame clones and lacks some. In the table there are more than 70,000 clones, around 84% of which are singletons. Sequenced material: peripheral blood. The receptors stem from a woman of 80 years or more in a cohort sampled during active or convalescent COVID-19.

This chain links TRBV3-1 (or the pseudogene TRBV3-2) with TRBJ1-1; 8 nucleotides match TRBD1. The CDR3 is made up of 18 amino acids. CDR1 is LGHDT and CDR2 is YNNKEL in the germline V gene (reference sequence). Losses at the gene ends were 10 bases for V and 4 bases for J; bases not matched to a gene: 23. CDR3 sequence reads: CATTDPQGDPRARTEAFF. CDR3 nucleotides: TGTGCCACTACGGATCCACAGGGGGACCCGCGAGCGCGCACTGAAGCTTTCTTT.

The V call is TRBV27, the J call TRBJ1-2; 9 bases are shared with TRBD1. The CDR3 contains 15 residues. CDR1 is MNHEY and CDR2 is SMNVEV in the germline V gene (reference sequence). V was clipped by 6 bases and J by 4 bases; unmatched bases: 9. The CDR3 nucleotides read TGTGCCAGCAGACCCCCGGGACAGGGTCGCTATGGCTACACCTTC. It codes for CASRPPGQGRYGYTF.

This clone was observed a handful of times. The J gene is TRBJ2-7, the V gene TRBV28, with 7 bases aligning to TRBD2. The ends lost 6 bases at V and 0 bases at J; junction bases unmatched: 11. Germline CDR1 reads MDHEN; CDR2 reads SYDVKM. The CDR3 extends over 16 amino acids. DNA of the CDR3: TGTGCCAGCAGAACACAAACTAGCGAGAGCTCCTACGAGCAGTACTTC. It is translated as CASRTQTSESSYEQYF.

J is TRBJ2-2 and V is TRBV18; 11 bases line up with TRBD2. Germline V gene data show CDR1 as KGHSH and CDR2 as LQKENI. The CDR3 totals 17 residues. Losses at the gene ends were 3 bases for V and 4 bases for J; bases not matched to a gene: 7. CDR3 in DNA: TGTGCCAGCTCACCTACGACTAGCGGGACGGGCACCGGGGAGCTGTTTTTT. Translating it yields CASSPTTSGTGTGELFF.

The J gene is TRBJ1-4, the V gene TRBV21-1; TRBD1 reflects the table's D call only, with no check against the DNA. TRBV21-1 is recorded as a pseudogene. This CDR3 comprises 16 residues. Written as DNA, the CDR3 is TGTGCCAGCAGCAGGACAGGGGGAAGGACTAATGAAAAACTGTTTTTT. This gives the protein CASSRTGGRTNEKLFF.

The rearrangement joins TRBV7-6 to TRBJ1-5, with 9 bases that match TRBD1. After removal of 0 bases from V and 3 bases from J, the junction contained 9 bases not matched to a gene. The CDR3 consists of 18 residues. Germline V gene data show CDR1 as SGHVS and CDR2 as FNYEAQ. The CDR3 DNA reads as TGTGCCAGCAGCTTAGCTTCCGGGACAGGGTTCCTCAATCAGCCCCAGCATTTT. Protein sequence: CASSLASGTGFLNQPQHF.

V and J are TRBV30 and TRBJ2-3; D gene uncertain. The CDR3 is 12 residues long. V lost 3 bases and J lost 1, with 5 bases in between. Per germline, CDR1 GTSNPN and CDR2 SVGIG (reference sequence). CDR3 coding DNA: TGTGCCTGGAGCCTCGGCACAGATACGCAGTATTTT. This encodes CAWSLGTDTQYF.

The J gene is TRBJ1-4, the V gene TRBV24-1; TRBD1 matches 10 bases. Germline V CDR1 and CDR2: KGHDR, SFDVKD. J gave up 6 bases and V 3 bases, and 6 bases lay outside the gene matches. The CDR3 is 16 amino acids. CDR3 protein: CATSDPPGQGHEKLFF. The CDR3 nucleotides read TGTGCCACCAGTGATCCACCGGGACAGGGGCATGAAAAACTGTTTTTT.

The chain carries TRBV30 and TRBJ1-1; D remains ambiguous. This CDR3 has 15 residues. V lost 7 bases to trimming and J lost 11 bases, with 29 bases between them. Germline CDR1 and CDR2: GTSNPN and SVGIG (reference sequence). The CDR3 loop is CASHPFGGRPVAAFF. CDR3 bases: TGTGCCTCCCACCCGTTTGGAGGCCGTCCTGTCGCGGCTTTCTTT.

J is TRBJ2-1 and V is TRBV5-1; 7 bases agree with TRBD2. V gave up 0 bases and J gave up 4 bases; unmatched junction bases: 1. The CDR3 is 14 residues long. Germline-derived CDR1 and CDR2 are SGHRS and YFSETQ. The CDR3: CASSLARGYNEQFF. The CDR3 DNA sequence: TGCGCCAGCAGCTTGGCGCGGGGGTACAATGAGCAGTTCTTC.

The rearrangement links TRBV9 to TRBJ2-2; the match to TRBD2 covers 10 bases. This CDR3 is built from 15 residues. Per the germline V gene, CDR1 is SGDLS and CDR2 is YYNGEE. The V and J ends lost 2 bases and 5 bases, in that order; junction bases with no gene match: 3. The CDR3 region has the DNA TGTGCCAGCAGCGTCCTAGCGGGAGTTACCGGGGAGCTGTTTTTT. Translating gives CASSVLAGVTGELFF.

The chain has TRBV6-4 and TRBJ1-2, with 7 nucleotides matching TRBD1. The CDR3 totals 13 residues. Germline-derived CDR1 and CDR2 are MRHNA and SNTAGT. Trimming cost V 4 bases and J 3 bases; bases outside gene matches: 2. Written as DNA, the CDR3 is TGTGCCAGCAGTGTTACAGGGGACTATGGCTACACCTTC. This sequence encodes CASSVTGDYGYTF.

This chain links TRBV19 with TRBJ2-2, with 8 bases matching TRBD1. The CDR3 spans 15 residues. In germline, CDR1 is LNHDA, CDR2 SQIVND (reference sequence). J lost 4 bases, V lost 6 bases, and 7 bases had no gene match. Here the CDR3 reads CASSRTGGPTGELFF. In DNA form, the CDR3 reads TGTGCCAGTAGCCGAACAGGGGGGCCCACCGGGGAGCTGTTTTTT. Based on the CDR3 plus reference TRBV19 and TRBJ2-2, the full variable domain is DGGITQSPKYLFRKEGQNVTLSCEQNLNHDAMYWYRQDPGQGLRLIYYSQIVNDFQKGDIAEGYSVSREKKESFPLTVTSAQKNPTAFYLCASSRTGGPTGELFFGEGSRLTVL.

The gene calls are TRBV30 and TRBJ2-7; TRBD1 agrees at 10 bases. Germline CDR1 is GTSNPN and CDR2 is SVGIG (reference sequence). The CDR3 has 14 amino acids. With V trimmed by 2 bases and J by 3 bases, 4 bases remained unmatched. This CDR3 reads CAWSLTGGGYEQYF. The CDR3 DNA follows: TGTGCCTGGAGTTTGACAGGGGGCGGCTACGAGCAGTACTTC.

The gene calls are TRBV4-1 and TRBJ2-2; no clear D. The CDR3 totals 15 residues. The V end lost 1 base, the J end lost 3 bases, and 9 bases lay between the germline ends. From germline, CDR1 is MGHRA and CDR2 YSYEKL. The CDR3 bases are TGCGCCAGCAGCCAAGGTTCCTCCCACACCGGGGAGCTGTTTTTT. This codes for CASSQGSSHTGELFF.

CDR3 loop: CASSLELVTRSGNTIYF. CDR3 in DNA: TGCGCCAGCAGCTTGGAGTTAGTCACCCGATCTGGAAACACCATATATTTT. The chain links TRBV5-1 to TRBJ1-3; the D is unclear. Germline lookup yields CDR1 SGHRS and CDR2 YFSETQ. This CDR3 has 17 amino acids. Trimming removed 0 bases at V and 1 base at J, with 14 bases between.

The rearrangement uses TRBV10-2 and TRBJ1-2; possible D gene TRBD1, 5 bases. CDR3 length: 12 residues. Between the trimmed V and J ends, which lost 7 bases and 4 bases, there was a span of 10 bases. The V gene's germline CDR1 is WSHSY and CDR2 SAAADI. The CDR3 region is CASMTDSYGYTF. The CDR3 DNA reads TGCGCCAGCATGACAGACAGCTATGGCTACACCTTC.

This clone was seen once. V usage is TRBV7-9 and J usage is TRBJ1-2; D is possibly TRBD1 (6 bases). Germline assignment: CDR1 SEHNR and CDR2 FQNEAQ (reference sequence). The CDR3 consists of 17 residues. Trimming pared 2 bases from V and 4 bases from J, leaving 20 bases between. CDR3 in amino acids: CASSLTRNRDYGYGYTF. CDR3 nucleotides: TGTGCCAGCAGCTTAACCCGGAACAGGGATTATGGCTATGGCTACACCTTC.

This clone came up once. The V gene is TRBV28, the J gene TRBJ2-3; the match to TRBD1 covers 8 bases. Germline V gene sequence: CDR1 MDHEN, CDR2 SYDVKM. The trim removed 4 bases at V and 4 bases at J, leaving 13 bases unmatched. The CDR3 extends over 17 amino acids. The CDR3 coding sequence is TGTGCCAGCAGTTCCCTGACAGGGGTAGAAGTGGCAGATACGCAGTATTTT. Its protein product is CASSSLTGVEVADTQYF. The full variable domain, its missing parts supplied by reference TRBV28 and TRBJ2-3, is DVKVTQSSRYLVKRTGEKVFLECVQDMDHENMFWYRQDPGLGLRLIYFSYDVKMKEKGDIPEGYSVSREKKERFSLILESASTNQTSMYLCASSSLTGVEVADTQYFGPGTRLTVL.

This clone showed up just a few times. The chain has TRBV24-1 and TRBJ1-4, with TRBD1 matching 8 bases. Trimming cost V 4 bases and J 8 bases; bases outside gene matches: 8. The V gene's germline CDR1 is KGHDR and CDR2 SFDVKD. The CDR3 extends over 15 amino acids. Here the CDR3 DNA reads TGTGCCACCAGTGACCATGGGACAGGCGGGGAAAAACTGTTTTTT. This sequence encodes CATSDHGTGGEKLFF.

This clone was found a few times. The chain has TRBV9 and TRBJ2-2, with 9 bases that match TRBD1. The CDR3 consists of 16 residues. Trimming removed 0 bases from V and 1 base from J; junction bases left unmatched: 1. Germline-derived CDR1 and CDR2 are SGDLS and YYNGEE. CDR3 DNA sequence: TGTGCCAGCAGCGTAGGGACAGGGGTGAACACCGGGGAGCTGTTTTTT. It codes for CASSVGTGVNTGELFF.

The chain combines TRBV10-3 with TRBJ2-3; D possibly corresponds to TRBD2 (5 bases). Germline V lookup: CDR1 ENHRY, CDR2 SYGVKD. The CDR3 has 14 amino acids. With 6 bases removed from V and 2 bases from J, the gap between germline ends came to 12 bases. The CDR3 is CAIREARDTDTQYF. The CDR3 bases are TGTGCCATCAGGGAGGCTCGGGACACAGATACGCAGTATTTT.

The chain employs TRBV6-4 and TRBJ1-3, with D tentatively TRBD1 (6 bases). The CDR3 consists of 15 residues. V dropped 4 bases and J dropped 4 bases, with 14 bases sitting between them. From germline, CDR1 is MRHNA and CDR2 SNTAGT. This CDR3 reads CASSADSGMGNTIYF. For the CDR3, the DNA is TGTGCCAGCAGTGCGGACAGTGGAATGGGAAACACCATATATTTT.